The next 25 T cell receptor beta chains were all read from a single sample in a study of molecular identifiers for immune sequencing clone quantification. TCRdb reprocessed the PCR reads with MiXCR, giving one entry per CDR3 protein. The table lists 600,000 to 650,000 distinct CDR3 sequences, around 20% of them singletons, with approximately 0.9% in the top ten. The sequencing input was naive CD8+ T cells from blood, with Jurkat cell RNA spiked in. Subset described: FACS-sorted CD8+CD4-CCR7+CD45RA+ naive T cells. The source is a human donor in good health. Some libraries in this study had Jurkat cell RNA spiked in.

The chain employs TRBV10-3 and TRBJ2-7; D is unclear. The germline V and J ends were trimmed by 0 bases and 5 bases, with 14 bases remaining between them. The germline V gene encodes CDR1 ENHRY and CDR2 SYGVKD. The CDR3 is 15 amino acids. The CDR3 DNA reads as TGTGCCATCAGTGAGTCGAATGGATTGGTCAACGAGCAGTACTTC. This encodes CAISESNGLVNEQYF.

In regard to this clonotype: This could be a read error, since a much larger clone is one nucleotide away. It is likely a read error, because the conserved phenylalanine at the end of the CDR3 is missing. The CDR3 sequence is CASSPNPTLTDTQYS. CDR3 nucleotide sequence: TGTGCCAGCAGCCCTAACCCGACCCTCACAGATACGCAGTATTCT. The rearrangement joins TRBV7-2 to TRBJ2-3; no clear D. This CDR3 spans 15 amino acids. Germline assignment: CDR1 SGHTA and CDR2 FQGNSA. Between the trimmed V and J ends, which lost 5 bases and 2 bases, there was a span of 14 bases.

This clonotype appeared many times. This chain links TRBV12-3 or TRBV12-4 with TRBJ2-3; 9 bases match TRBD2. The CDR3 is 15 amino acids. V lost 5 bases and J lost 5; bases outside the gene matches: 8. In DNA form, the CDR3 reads TGTGCCAGCAGTGTCGATGGTAGCGGGAGAGATACGCAGTATTTT. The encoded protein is CASSVDGSGRDTQYF.

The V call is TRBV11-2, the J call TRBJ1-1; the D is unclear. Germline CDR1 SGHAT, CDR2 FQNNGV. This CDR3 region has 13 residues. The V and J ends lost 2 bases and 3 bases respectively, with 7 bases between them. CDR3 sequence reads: CASSLKADTEAFF. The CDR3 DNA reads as TGTGCCAGCAGCTTAAAGGCAGACACTGAAGCTTTCTTT.

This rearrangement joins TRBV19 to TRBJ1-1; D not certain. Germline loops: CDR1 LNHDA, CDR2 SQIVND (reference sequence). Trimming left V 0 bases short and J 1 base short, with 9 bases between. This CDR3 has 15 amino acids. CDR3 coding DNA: TGTGCCAGTAGTATAGATCCGACGGAGAACACTGAAGCTTTCTTT. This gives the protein CASSIDPTENTEAFF.

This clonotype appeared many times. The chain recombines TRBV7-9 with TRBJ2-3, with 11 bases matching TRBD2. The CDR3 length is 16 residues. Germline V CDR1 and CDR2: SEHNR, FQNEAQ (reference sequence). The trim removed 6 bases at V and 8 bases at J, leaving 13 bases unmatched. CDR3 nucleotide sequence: TGTGCCAGCAGTTCCCTTAGCGGGGGGGACGCCGGTACGCAGTATTTT. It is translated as CASSSLSGGDAGTQYF.

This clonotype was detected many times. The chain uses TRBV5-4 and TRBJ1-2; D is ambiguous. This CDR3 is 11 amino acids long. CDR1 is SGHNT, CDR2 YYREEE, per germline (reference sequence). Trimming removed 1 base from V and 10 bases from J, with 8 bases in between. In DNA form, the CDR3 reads TGTGCCAGCAGCTTGTACGGAGACTACACCTTC. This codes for CASSLYGDYTF.

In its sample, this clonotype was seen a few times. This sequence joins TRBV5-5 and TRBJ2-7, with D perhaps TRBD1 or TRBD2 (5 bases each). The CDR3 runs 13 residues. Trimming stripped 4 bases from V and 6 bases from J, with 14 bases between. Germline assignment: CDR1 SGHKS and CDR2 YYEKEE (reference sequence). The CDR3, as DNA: TGTGCCAGCAGCGCCGGGGCTTCCCTCGAGCAGTACTTC. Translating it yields CASSAGASLEQYF.

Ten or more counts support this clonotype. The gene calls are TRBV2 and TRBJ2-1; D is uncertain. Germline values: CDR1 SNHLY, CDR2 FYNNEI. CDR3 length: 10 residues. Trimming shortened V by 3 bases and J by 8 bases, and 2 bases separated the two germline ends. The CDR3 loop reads CASSDDEQFF. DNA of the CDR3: TGTGCCAGCAGTGACGATGAGCAGTTCTTC.

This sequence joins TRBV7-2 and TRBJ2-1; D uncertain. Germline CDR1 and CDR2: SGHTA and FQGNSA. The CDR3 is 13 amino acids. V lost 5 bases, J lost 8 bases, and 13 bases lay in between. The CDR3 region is CASSPSSSHEQFF. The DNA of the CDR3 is TGTGCCAGCAGCCCCAGTTCGTCCCATGAGCAGTTCTTC.

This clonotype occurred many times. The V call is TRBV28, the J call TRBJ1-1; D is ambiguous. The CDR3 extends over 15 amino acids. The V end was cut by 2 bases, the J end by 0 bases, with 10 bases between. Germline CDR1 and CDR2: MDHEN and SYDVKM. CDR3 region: CASSLISAMNTEAFF. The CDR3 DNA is TGTGCCAGCAGTTTAATTTCAGCTATGAACACTGAAGCTTTCTTT.

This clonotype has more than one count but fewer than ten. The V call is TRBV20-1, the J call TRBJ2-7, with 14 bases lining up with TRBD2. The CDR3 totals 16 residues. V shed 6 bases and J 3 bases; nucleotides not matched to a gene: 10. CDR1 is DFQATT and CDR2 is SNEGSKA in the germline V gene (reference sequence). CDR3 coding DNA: TGCAGTGCCAAGCAGCCAGGGACTAGCGGGAGCTACGAGCAGTACTTC. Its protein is CSAKQPGTSGSYEQYF.

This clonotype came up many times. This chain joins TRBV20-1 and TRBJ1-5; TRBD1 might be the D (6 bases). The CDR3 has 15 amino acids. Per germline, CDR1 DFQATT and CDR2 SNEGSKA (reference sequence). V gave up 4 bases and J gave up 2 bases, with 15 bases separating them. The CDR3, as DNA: TGCAGTGCTATCGAACAGGGTTGGGGCAATCAGCCCCAGCATTTT. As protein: CSAIEQGWGNQPQHF.

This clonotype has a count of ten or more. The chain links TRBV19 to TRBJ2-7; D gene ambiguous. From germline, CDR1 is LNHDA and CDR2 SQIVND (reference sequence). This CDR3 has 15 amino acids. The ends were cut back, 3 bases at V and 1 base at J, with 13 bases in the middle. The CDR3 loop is CASSIWAEASYEQYF. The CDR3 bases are TGTGCCAGTAGTATTTGGGCAGAAGCTTCCTACGAGCAGTACTTC.

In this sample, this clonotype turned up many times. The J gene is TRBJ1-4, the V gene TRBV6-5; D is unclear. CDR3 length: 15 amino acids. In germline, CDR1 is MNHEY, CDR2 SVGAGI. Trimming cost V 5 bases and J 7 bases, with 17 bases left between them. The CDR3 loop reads CASSPRRGWSEKLFF. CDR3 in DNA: TGTGCCAGCAGTCCTCGTAGAGGGTGGAGTGAAAAACTGTTTTTT.

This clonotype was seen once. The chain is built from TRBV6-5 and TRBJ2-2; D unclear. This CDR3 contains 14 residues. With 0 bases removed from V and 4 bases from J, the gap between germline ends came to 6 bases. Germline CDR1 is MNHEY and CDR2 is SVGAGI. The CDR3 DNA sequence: TGTGCCAGCAGTTACTCGGGCTCCACCGGGGAGCTGTTTTTT. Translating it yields CASSYSGSTGELFF.

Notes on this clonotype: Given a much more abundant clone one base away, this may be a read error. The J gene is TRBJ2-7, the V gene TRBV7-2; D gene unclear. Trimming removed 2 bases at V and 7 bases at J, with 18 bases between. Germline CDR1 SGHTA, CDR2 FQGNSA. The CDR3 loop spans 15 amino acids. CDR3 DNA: TGTGCCAGCAGCTTATGGGCGGAAGGGCTCGGGGAGCAGTACTTC. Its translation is CASSLWAEGLGEQYF.

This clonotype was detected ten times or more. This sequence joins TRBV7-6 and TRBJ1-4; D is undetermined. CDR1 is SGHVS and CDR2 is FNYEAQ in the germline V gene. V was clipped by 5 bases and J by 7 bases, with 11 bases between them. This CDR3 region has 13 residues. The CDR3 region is CASSPGGVEKLFF. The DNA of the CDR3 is TGTGCCAGCAGCCCCGGTGGGGTTGAAAAACTGTTTTTT.

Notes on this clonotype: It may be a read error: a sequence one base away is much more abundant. The CDR3 sequence is CASNQGQGFGEQYF. The CDR3 DNA sequence: TGCGCCAGCAACCAAGGACAGGGGTTTGGGGAGCAGTACTTC. The chain joins TRBV4-3 to TRBJ2-7, with 9 bases identical to TRBD1. This CDR3 is 14 amino acids long. The germline gives CDR1 LGHNA, CDR2 YSLEER.

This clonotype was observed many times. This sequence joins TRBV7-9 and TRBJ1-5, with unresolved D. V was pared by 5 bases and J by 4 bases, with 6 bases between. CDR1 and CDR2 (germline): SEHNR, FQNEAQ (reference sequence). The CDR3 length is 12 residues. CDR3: CASSPQNQPQHF. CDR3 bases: TGTGCCAGCAGCCCCCAAAATCAGCCCCAGCATTTT.

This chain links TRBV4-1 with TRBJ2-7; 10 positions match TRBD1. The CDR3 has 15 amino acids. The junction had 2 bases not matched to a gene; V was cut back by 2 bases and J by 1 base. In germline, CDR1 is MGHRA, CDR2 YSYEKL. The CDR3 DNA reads TGCGCCAGCAGCCAAAAGGGACAGGGGTCCTACGAGCAGTACTTC. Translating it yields CASSQKGQGSYEQYF.

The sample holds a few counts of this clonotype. The DNA for the CDR3 is TGTGCCAGCAGTCTGTCGGGGCAGCTTGCGGCCGAGCAGTACTTC. Protein product: CASSLSGQLAAEQYF. The chain employs TRBV27 and TRBJ2-7; D is perhaps TRBD1 or TRBD2 (5 bases each). The CDR3 has 15 residues. Trimming took 5 bases from V and 6 from J, leaving 20 bases between them. From germline, CDR1 is MNHEY and CDR2 SMNVEV (reference sequence).

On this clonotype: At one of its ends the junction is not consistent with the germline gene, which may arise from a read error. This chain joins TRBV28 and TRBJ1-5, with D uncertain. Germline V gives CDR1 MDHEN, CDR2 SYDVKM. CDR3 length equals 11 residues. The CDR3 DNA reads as TGTGCCAGCAGGAATAATCAGCCCCGGCATTTT. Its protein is CASRNNQPRHF.

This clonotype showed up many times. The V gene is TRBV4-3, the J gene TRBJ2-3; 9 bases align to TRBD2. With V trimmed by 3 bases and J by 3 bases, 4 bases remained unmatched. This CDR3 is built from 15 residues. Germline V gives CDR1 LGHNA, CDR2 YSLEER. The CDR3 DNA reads TGCGCCAGCAGCCAGAGCGGGGGGCTAACAGATACGCAGTATTTT. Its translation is CASSQSGGLTDTQYF.

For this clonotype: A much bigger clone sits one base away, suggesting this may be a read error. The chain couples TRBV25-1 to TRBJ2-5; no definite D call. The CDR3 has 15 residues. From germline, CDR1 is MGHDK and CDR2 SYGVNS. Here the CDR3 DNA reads TGTGCCGGCAGTGAATTCTTTAGGAATCAAGAGACCCAGTACTTC. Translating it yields CAGSEFFRNQETQYF.